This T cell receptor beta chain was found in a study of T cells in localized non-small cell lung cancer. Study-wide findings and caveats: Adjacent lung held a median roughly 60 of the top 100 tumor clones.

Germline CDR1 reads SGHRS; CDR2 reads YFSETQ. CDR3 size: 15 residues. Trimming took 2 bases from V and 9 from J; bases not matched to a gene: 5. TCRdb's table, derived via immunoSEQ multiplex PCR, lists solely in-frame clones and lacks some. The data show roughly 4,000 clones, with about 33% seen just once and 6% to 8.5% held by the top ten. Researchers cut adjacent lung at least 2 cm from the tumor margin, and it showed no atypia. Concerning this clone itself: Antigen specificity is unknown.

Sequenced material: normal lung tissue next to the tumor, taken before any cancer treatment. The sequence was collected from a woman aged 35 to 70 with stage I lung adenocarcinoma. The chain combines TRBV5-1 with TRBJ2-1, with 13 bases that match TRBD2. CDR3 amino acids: CASSFTSGGASEQFF. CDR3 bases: TGCGCCAGCAGCTTCACTAGCGGGGGGGCCTCTGAGCAGTTCTTC.